This T cell receptor beta chain was sequenced in a study of blood T cell repertoires in COVID-19. The overall study: In each case, the material was cDNA or gDNA derived from T cells, B-cell-depleted T cells, or PBMCs.

Trimming cost V 10 bases and J 8 bases, with 17 bases left between them. CDR3 length: 12 residues. Germline CDR1 and CDR2: LNHDA and SQIVND (reference sequence). Cohort 3 donors counted as recovered after two negative PCRs, clearance, or resolved symptoms. Authors' data handling: Amplification of reference gene primers provided the estimated nucleated cell counts. The protocol was immunoSEQ multiplex PCR, while the TCRdb copy is restricted to in-frame clones and leaves out a portion. Clone size and the V and J calls come from that table; the DNA yielded D and trimming. The table shows approximately 500,000 clones, with roughly 90% occurring only once.

Sequenced input: PBMCs or T cells enriched from blood (not recorded which). This sequence was found in a woman aged 40 to 50 who had recovered from COVID-19. The rearrangement links TRBV19 to TRBJ1-1; D may be TRBD1 (5 bases). The CDR3 here is CATNLGTVEAFF. In nucleotides, the CDR3 is TGTGCCACCAACCTCGGGACTGTAGAAGCTTTCTTT.